This T cell receptor beta chain was captured in a study of blood T cell repertoires in COVID-19 (dated by TCRdb to about 2020). General notes on the study: Collaborator samples came from the United States, Italy and Spain and covered acute and convalescent phases of COVID-19. Nearly every sample came with metadata listing a de-identified subject ID, COVID-19 status, age in years and sex. The dataset comprised deeply sampled blood TCRbeta repertoires from subjects exposed to, actively infected with, or recovered from COVID-19. Where available, HLA class I and class II types were taken from metadata supplied by the sample provider and were not determined by assay-based typing. The prospective study material was composed of cDNA or gDNA derived from T cells, B-cell-depleted T cells, or PBMCs. The repertoires were released in a freely available public database intended as a resource for research on the immune response to SARS-CoV-2. Samples came from the ongoing ImmuneRACE study (first 160 participants) plus 1,254 subjects from 6 global collaborators. General conclusions and limits of the study: Clinical and demographic metadata were provided uncurated, with the amount varying by source and participant.

TCRbeta CDR3 regions were amplified from genomic DNA using the immunoSEQ Assay, a bias-controlled multiplex PCR. In the original analysis: Nucleated cell counts per sample were estimated from amplification of reference gene primers within the assay. To quantify the absolute abundance of each unique TCRbeta CDR3 rearrangement, sequence reads were collapsed and filtered. For each sample, productive Simpson clonality was calculated as the square root of Simpson's diversity index across productive rearrangements. TCRdb took this table from immuneACCESS and kept in-frame rearrangements with V and J called. Such tables lack part of the clones; where checked against another copy, unresolved V genes explain under half of the gap, and the rest is unexplained. V and J calls and clone size come straight from that table; D and trimming were deduced from the DNA. The sample table shows about 200,000 clones, and 90% are seen once. The top ten clonotypes cover approximately 0.5% of the sample.

Each collaborating institution followed its own protocols to collect whole blood in K2EDTA tubes. For TCRbeta analysis, collaborators shipped samples as frozen whole blood, isolated PBMCs, or DNA extracted from either of those sample types. Notes on this clone: This clone's antigen is unknown. No clone much larger than this one lies a single base away; base qualities are absent.

The CDR3 measures 17 amino acids from cysteine to phenylalanine. Only the CDR3 portion is preserved as DNA: 51 bases, with reading frame beginning at the first base. V trim: 4 bases; J trim: 4 bases; unmatched bases: 11. Sequences SEHNR (CDR1) and FQNEAQ (CDR2) are obtained from the germline V gene (reference sequence). The TCR comes from a man aged 50 to 59 with acute or convalescent COVID-19. Sequencing was performed on peripheral blood. This chain is built from TRBV7-9 and TRBJ2-5; 11 of the junction bases match TRBD2. The bases are TGTGCCAGCAGCTCGAAGACTAGCGGGATTGAGGGAGAGACCCAGTACTTC. It codes for CASSSKTSGIEGETQYF.